The entry that follows covers one T cell receptor (beta chain) sequence. This table comes from immunoSEQ multiplex PCR, and its TCRdb copy is limited to in-frame clones, with some not included. The data contain 350,000 to 450,000 clones, 89% of them singletons. The data originate from a study of Ad26.COV2.S vaccination and SARS-CoV-2 variants. Across the study: Into the muscle, Ad26.COV2.S was dosed once or twice, 56 days apart.

Treatment defined: roughly 20 received Ad26.COV2.S at low or high dose, single or two shots; five or six received placebo; per-sample allocation not given. It was on day 63 after the first vaccine or placebo injection that samples were taken. Germline-derived CDR1 and CDR2 are MNHEY and SVGAGI. CDR3 length: 14 amino acids. Trimming removed 6 bases from V and 7 bases from J; junction bases left unmatched: 6. This material consisted of peripheral blood, taken in a trial of Ad26.COV2.S vaccine versus placebo. The TCR sequence derives from a person aged 18-65 years who received the Ad26.COV2.S COVID-19 vaccine or a placebo. The chain couples TRBV6-5 to TRBJ1-2; TRBD1 aligns across 12 bases. CDR3 nucleotide sequence: TGTGCCAGCAGCTCCCGGGACAGGGGGCTTGGCTACACCTTC. Translating it yields CASSSRDRGLGYTF.